Listed below are T cell receptor beta chains from one sample, sequenced in a study of T-cell memory formation after mild COVID-19. TCRdb analysed the 5' RACE reads with MiXCR anew, one entry per CDR3 protein. The table lists under 110,000 distinct CDR3 sequences, about 15% of them singletons. Sequenced sample: PBMCs or a T cell subset sorted from them (not recorded which). All receptors come from an adult woman who had mild COVID-19 (a few samples of this study predate the infection). Cell type and time point are not known. CDR3s include the opening cysteine and the closing phenylalanine or tryptophan. The D gene is left open where the match is weak. Only some rows state a clone size, as once, few, many or a class for expanded clones.

d_gene,j_gene,v_gene,abundance,CDR3nt,CDR3aa
.,TRBJ2-3,TRBV2,many,TGTGCCAGCAGTTCTGGGACTGCTAGCACAGATACGCAGTATTTT,CASSSGTASTDTQYF
TRBD2,TRBJ2-1,TRBV7-6,few,TGTGCCAGCAGCTTAGCGGTCCTACTAGCGGGGGGGCCGAATGAGCAGTTCTTC,CASSLAVLLAGGPNEQFF
.,TRBJ1-2,TRBV4-3,few,TGCGCCAGCAGCCAAGATCCCCGCGGTGTGGGCCCCTATGGCTACACCTTC,CASSQDPRGVGPYGYTF
.,TRBJ1-1,TRBV5-1,few,TGCGCCAGCAGCTTGTCACTCTCGAACACTGAAGCTTTCTTT,CASSLSLSNTEAFF
.,TRBJ1-2,TRBV2,.,TGTGCCAGCAGTGAGTCCCTTTCCGACGGCTACACCTTC,CASSESLSDGYTF
TRBD2,TRBJ2-1,TRBV9,few,TGTGCCAGCAGCCGGACTAGCGGGAGGGCCTACAATGAGCAGTTCTTC,CASSRTSGRAYNEQFF
.,TRBJ1-3,TRBV27,.,TGTGCCAGCAGGGACTTTGGTAACACCATATATTTT,CASRDFGNTIYF
.,TRBJ1-1,TRBV4-1,.,TGCGCCAGCAGCCAGCAGGACGGCGTGAACACTGAAGCTTTCTTT,CASSQQDGVNTEAFF
.,TRBJ2-6,TRBV5-1,.,TGCGCCAGCAGCCCCCGGGCCTCTGGGGCCAACGTCCTGACTTTC,CASSPRASGANVLTF
.,TRBJ2-7,TRBV19,.,TGTGCCAGTAGTCTTGCGACAGGAAAGTTTAACGAGCAGTACTTC,CASSLATGKFNEQYF
TRBD1,TRBJ1-1,TRBV27,.,TGTGCCAGCAGGGGACAGGGGGTCACTGAAGCTTTCTTT,CASRGQGVTEAFF
TRBD2,TRBJ2-1,TRBV7-8,few,TGTGCCAGCAAAGATACTAGCGGGAGTTACAATGAGCAGTTCTTC,CASKDTSGSYNEQFF
.,TRBJ1-5,TRBV27,few,TGTGCCAGCAGTTTAACCCACCTTAGCAATCAGCCCCAGCATTTT,CASSLTHLSNQPQHF
.,TRBJ2-1,TRBV11-2,.,TGTGCCAGCAGCCTCGAACAGGGAGAAGGGGCATACAATGAGCAGTTCTTC,CASSLEQGEGAYNEQFF
.,TRBJ1-2,TRBV11-1,few,TGTGCCAGCAGCTCCGGACATAACTATGGCTACACCTTC,CASSSGHNYGYTF
TRBD2,TRBJ2-3,TRBV20-1,many,TGCAGTGCTAGAGACCAAGCGGGAGGGGACACAGATACGCAGTATTTT,CSARDQAGGDTDTQYF
.,TRBJ2-1,TRBV4-3,.,TGCGCCAGCAGCCAAGATACAGCGGGCTACAATGAGCAGTTCTTC,CASSQDTAGYNEQFF
TRBD1,TRBJ1-5,TRBV7-9,.,TGTGCCAGCAGCTTAGGGGACAGGGGGAGAGAACCCCAGCATTTT,CASSLGDRGREPQHF
TRBD2,TRBJ2-5,TRBV12-3/TRBV12-4,.,TGTGCCAGCAGTGGACAAGGACTAGTCGCGGAGACCCAGTACTTC,CASSGQGLVAETQYF
TRBD2,TRBJ2-3,TRBV29-1,few,TGCAGCGTCCGTAGCGGGAGGGCCTCAGATACGCAGTATTTT,CSVRSGRASDTQYF
.,TRBJ1-1,TRBV4-2,.,TGTGCCAGCAGCCAAGATGGAATGGGGGGCACTGAAGCTTTCTTT,CASSQDGMGGTEAFF
TRBD2,TRBJ2-7,TRBV9,.,TGTGCCAGCAGCGCCGACCGGGACGGGGGGTACGAGCAGTACTTC,CASSADRDGGYEQYF
TRBD2,TRBJ2-3,TRBV11-2,.,TGTGCCAGCAGCCTAACCCCCCCCGGCGGGAGTGTAGATACGCAGTATTTT,CASSLTPPGGSVDTQYF
.,TRBJ2-7,TRBV6-5,few,TGTGCCAGCAGCCTCAGGTACCGGGACCCAACCTACGAGCAGTACTTC,CASSLRYRDPTYEQYF
.,TRBJ1-1,TRBV29-1,.,TGCAGCGTTCGGCGACAGGAGAGCTCTGAAGCTTTCTTT,CSVRRQESSEAFF
.,TRBJ1-1,TRBV29-1,few,TGCAGCGTTCCTGACGACCTGGGACCGAGGGTCACTGAAGCTTTCTTT,CSVPDDLGPRVTEAFF
.,TRBJ1-1,TRBV29-1,few,TGCAGCGTCGGACACTTGAACACTGAAGCTTTCTTT,CSVGHLNTEAFF
.,TRBJ2-5,TRBV7-8,few,TGTGCCAGCAGCTTAGTAGTCGAGGAGACCCAGTACTTC,CASSLVVEETQYF
TRBD2,TRBJ2-1,TRBV7-2,many,TGTGCCAGCAGCTTCTGGACTAGCGGGGACTACAATGAGCAGTTCTTC,CASSFWTSGDYNEQFF
.,TRBJ2-7,TRBV20-1,.,TGCAGTGGGCAGGGTCCCTCCTACGAGCAGTACTTC,CSGQGPSYEQYF
.,TRBJ2-1,TRBV4-1,few,TGCGCCAGCAGCCAAGGCGGGGTCTGGGATGAGCAGTTCTTC,CASSQGGVWDEQFF
.,TRBJ1-1,TRBV6-1,.,TGTGCCAGCACTACGACACTTAACACTGAAGCTTTCTTT,CASTTTLNTEAFF